Here is one T cell receptor beta chain with its context. These data belong to a study of chemoradiotherapy in HPV16-positive cancers. The assay was immunoSEQ multiplex PCR, and TCRdb's table has in-frame clones only and misses some. Of under 35,000 clones listed, 70% to 90% are singletons. The V and J ends lost 5 bases and 0 bases, in that order; junction bases with no gene match: 3. Germline lookup yields CDR1 MNHNY and CDR2 SVGAGI (reference sequence). There are 14 residues in the CDR3. V gene TRBV6-6 combines with J gene TRBJ1-1; 7 nucleotides match TRBD1. The sequencing here drew on blood, taken from a patient who underwent chemoradiotherapy. The sequence was obtained from a human donor with HPV-associated anogenital cancer. In DNA form, the CDR3 reads TGTGCCAGCAGTCGTGGACAGGTGAACACTGAAGCTTTCTTT. Translating it yields CASSRGQVNTEAFF.